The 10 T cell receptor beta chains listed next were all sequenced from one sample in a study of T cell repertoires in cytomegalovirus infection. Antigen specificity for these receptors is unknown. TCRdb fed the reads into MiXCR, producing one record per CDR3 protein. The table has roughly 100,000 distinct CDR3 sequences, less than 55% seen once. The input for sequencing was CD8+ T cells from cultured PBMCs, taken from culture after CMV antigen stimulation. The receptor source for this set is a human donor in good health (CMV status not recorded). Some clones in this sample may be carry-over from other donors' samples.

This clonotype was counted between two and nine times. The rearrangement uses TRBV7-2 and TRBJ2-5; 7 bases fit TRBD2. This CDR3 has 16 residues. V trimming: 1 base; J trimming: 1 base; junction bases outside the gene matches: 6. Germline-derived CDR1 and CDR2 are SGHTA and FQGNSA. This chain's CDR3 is CASSLEGLAAQETQYF. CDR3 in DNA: TGTGCCAGCAGCTTAGAAGGGCTAGCGGCCCAAGAGACCCAGTACTTC. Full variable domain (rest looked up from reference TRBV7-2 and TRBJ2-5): GAGVSQSPSNKVTEKGKDVELRCDPISGHTALYWYRQSLGQGLEFLIYFQGNSAPDKSGLPSDRFSAERTGGSVSTLTIQRTQQEDSAVYLCASSLEGLAAQETQYFGPGTRLLVL.

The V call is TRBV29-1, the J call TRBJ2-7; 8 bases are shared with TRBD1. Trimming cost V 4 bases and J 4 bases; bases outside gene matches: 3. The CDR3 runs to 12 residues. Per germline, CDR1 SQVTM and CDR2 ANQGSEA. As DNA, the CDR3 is TGCAGCGTTGCAGGACAGGGTTACGAGCAGTACTTC. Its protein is CSVAGQGYEQYF.

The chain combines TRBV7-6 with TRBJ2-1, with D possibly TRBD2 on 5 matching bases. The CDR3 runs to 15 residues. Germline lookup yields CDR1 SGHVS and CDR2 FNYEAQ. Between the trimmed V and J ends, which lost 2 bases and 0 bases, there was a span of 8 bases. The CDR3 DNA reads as TGTGCCAGCAGCTTACCGGGGAGCTCCTACAATGAGCAGTTCTTC. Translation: CASSLPGSSYNEQFF.

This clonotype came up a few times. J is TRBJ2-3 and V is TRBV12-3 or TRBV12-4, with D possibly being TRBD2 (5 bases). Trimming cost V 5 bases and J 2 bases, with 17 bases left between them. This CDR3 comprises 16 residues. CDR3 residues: CASSPPSGIHTDTQYF. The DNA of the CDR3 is TGTGCCAGCAGTCCTCCGAGCGGCATACACACAGATACGCAGTATTTT.

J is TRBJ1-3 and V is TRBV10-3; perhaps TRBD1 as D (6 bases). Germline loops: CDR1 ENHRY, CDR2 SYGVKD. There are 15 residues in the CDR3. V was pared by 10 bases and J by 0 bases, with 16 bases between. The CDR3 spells CATSQGTDSGNTIYF. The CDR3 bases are TGTGCCACCAGCCAGGGGACCGACTCTGGAAACACCATATATTTT.

The CDR3 protein is CASSPPLRTANPNTEAFF. The CDR3, as DNA: TGTGCCAGCAGTCCCCCTTTGCGGACAGCCAATCCTAACACTGAAGCTTTCTTT. V usage is TRBV28 and J usage is TRBJ1-1, with D perhaps matching TRBD1 (6 bases). Germline V gene sequence: CDR1 MDHEN, CDR2 SYDVKM. The V gene lost 5 bases and the J gene lost 2 bases, with 24 bases spanning the gap. CDR3 size: 18 residues.

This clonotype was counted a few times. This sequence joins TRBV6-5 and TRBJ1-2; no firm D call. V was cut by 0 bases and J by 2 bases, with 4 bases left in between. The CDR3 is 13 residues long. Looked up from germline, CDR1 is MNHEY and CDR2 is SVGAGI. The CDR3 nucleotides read TGTGCCAGCAGTTACTCGGGGAACTATGGCTACACCTTC. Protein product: CASSYSGNYGYTF.

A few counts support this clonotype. The CDR3 DNA reads TGTGCCAGCTCCACGGGGGGAAGCAATCAGCCCCAGCATTTT. Translated: CASSTGGSNQPQHF. The J gene is TRBJ1-5, the V gene TRBV2; D may be TRBD1 (5 bases). Trimming took 8 bases from V and 1 from J, leaving 12 bases between them. The germline gives CDR1 SNHLY, CDR2 FYNNEI. The length of the CDR3 is 14 residues.

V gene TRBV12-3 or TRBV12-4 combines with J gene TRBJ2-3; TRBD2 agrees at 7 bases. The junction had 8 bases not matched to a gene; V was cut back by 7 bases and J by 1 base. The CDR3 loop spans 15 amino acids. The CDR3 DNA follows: TGTGCCAGCACCTCTGGGGGGGGGGGCACAGATACGCAGTATTTT. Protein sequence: CASTSGGGGTDTQYF.

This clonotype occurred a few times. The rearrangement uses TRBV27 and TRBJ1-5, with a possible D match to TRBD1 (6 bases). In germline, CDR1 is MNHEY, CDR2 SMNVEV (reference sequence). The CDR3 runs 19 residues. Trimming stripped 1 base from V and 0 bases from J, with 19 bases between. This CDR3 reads CASSLYGGDLYYSNQPQHF. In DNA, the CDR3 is TGTGCCAGCAGTTTATACGGGGGCGACTTATATTATAGCAATCAGCCCCAGCATTTT.